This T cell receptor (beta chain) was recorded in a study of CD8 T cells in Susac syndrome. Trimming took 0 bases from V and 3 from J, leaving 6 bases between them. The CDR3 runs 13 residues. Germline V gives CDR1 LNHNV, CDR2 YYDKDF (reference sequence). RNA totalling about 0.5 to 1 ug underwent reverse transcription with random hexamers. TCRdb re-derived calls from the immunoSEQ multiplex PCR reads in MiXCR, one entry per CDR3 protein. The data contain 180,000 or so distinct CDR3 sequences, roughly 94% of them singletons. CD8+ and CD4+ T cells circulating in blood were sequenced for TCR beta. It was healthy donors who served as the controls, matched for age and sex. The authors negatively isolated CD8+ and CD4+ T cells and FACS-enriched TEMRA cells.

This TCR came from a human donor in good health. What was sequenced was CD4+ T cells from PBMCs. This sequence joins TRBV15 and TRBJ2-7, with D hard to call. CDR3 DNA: TGTGCCACCAGCAGAGATCGATTCTACGAGCAGTACGTC. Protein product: CATSRDRFYEQYV.